The rows below give T cell receptor beta chains drawn from one sample of a study of blood T cell repertoires in COVID-19. Sequencing used immunoSEQ multiplex PCR; TCRdb keeps in-frame clones, though not all of them. Among approximately 220,000 clones, 70% to 90% were seen once, and the ten largest hold roughly 3%. Source material: peripheral blood. These receptors were obtained from a man aged 55 to 69 with acute or convalescent COVID-19. CDR3s include the opening cysteine and the closing phenylalanine or tryptophan. The D gene is left open where the match is weak. Size is omitted from some rows. Given values are once, few, many or a class for expanded clones.

v_gene	d_gene	abundance	j_gene	CDR3aa	CDR3nt
TRBV6-1	TRBD1	NA	TRBJ2-3	CASSERADRGVADTQYF	TGTGCCAGCAGTGAGAGGGCGGACAGGGGGGTTGCAGATACGCAGTATTTT
TRBV7-3	TRBD2	NA	TRBJ2-7	CASSLQGEGEQYF	TGTGCCAGCAGCTTACAAGGGGAGGGCGAGCAGTACTTC
TRBV2	TRBD1	NA	TRBJ1-3	CASHIGTGTVSGNTIYF	TGTGCCAGTCATATTGGGACAGGGACGGTTTCTGGAAACACCATATATTTT
TRBV6-2/TRBV6-3	NA	NA	TRBJ1-5	CASSYGRDINSNQPQHF	TGTGCCAGCAGTTACGGCCGGGACATCAATAGCAATCAGCCCCAGCATTTT
TRBV24-1	NA	NA	TRBJ2-1	CATSDPVTSSRLYNEQFF	TGTGCCACCAGTGACCCCGTCACTAGCAGCCGACTCTACAATGAGCAGTTCTTC
TRBV19	TRBD1	NA	TRBJ2-2	CASTTGQGNTGELFF	TGTGCCAGTACCACAGGACAGGGGAACACCGGGGAGCTGTTTTTT
TRBV2	NA	few	TRBJ1-1	CASRRQMNTEAFF	TGTGCCAGCAGGCGGCAGATGAACACTGAAGCTTTCTTT
TRBV2	TRBD1	NA	TRBJ1-4	CASVRTGGETNEKLFF	TGTGCCAGCGTCCGGACAGGGGGTGAAACTAATGAAAAACTGTTTTTT
TRBV28	TRBD1	NA	TRBJ1-6	CASSPLPWTGGFTYNSPLHF	TGTGCCAGCAGTCCATTACCCTGGACAGGGGGCTTCACCTATAATTCACCCCTCCACTTT
TRBV5-8	NA	NA	TRBJ2-1	CASSRRGNAYNEQFF	TGTGCCAGCAGCCGCCGAGGGAATGCCTACAATGAGCAGTTCTTC
TRBV9	NA	once	TRBJ1-4	CASSVGDWGRGTNEKLFF	TGTGCCAGCAGCGTAGGGGATTGGGGGAGGGGAACTAATGAAAAACTGTTTTTT
TRBV9	TRBD1	few	TRBJ2-7	CASSPWTGSGEQYF	TGTGCCAGCAGCCCTTGGACAGGGTCGGGCGAGCAGTACTTC
TRBV3-1/TRBV3-2	TRBD1	NA	TRBJ2-5	CASSQVKGAGETQYF	TGTGCCAGCAGCCAAGTAAAGGGGGCGGGAGAGACCCAGTACTTC
TRBV15	NA	NA	TRBJ2-7	CATSRVAGSYEQYF	TGTGCCACCAGCAGAGTGGCAGGCTCCTACGAGCAGTACTTC
TRBV5-5	TRBD2	NA	TRBJ2-5	CASSLTSGEYKETQYF	TGTGCCAGCAGCTTGACTAGCGGGGAATACAAAGAGACCCAGTACTTC
TRBV18	NA	once	TRBJ2-7	CASSPPPGYYEQYF	TGTGCCAGCTCACCACCGCCAGGATATTACGAGCAGTACTTC
TRBV5-1	NA	NA	TRBJ1-2	CASSLAGQGLYGYTF	TGCGCCAGCAGCTTGGCGGGGCAGGGGCTCTATGGCTACACCTTC
TRBV10-1	NA	few	TRBJ2-5	CASTQSRETQYF	TGCGCCAGCACGCAATCGAGGGAGACCCAGTACTTC
TRBV6-4	NA	NA	TRBJ2-7	CASSDSGTLSSYEQYF	TGTGCCAGCAGTGACTCCGGGACACTGAGCTCCTACGAGCAGTACTTC
TRBV10-3	TRBD1	many	TRBJ1-1	CATRTGQALGAFF	TGTGCCACCAGGACGGGACAGGCCCTGGGAGCTTTCTTT
TRBV12-3/TRBV12-4	NA	few	TRBJ2-1	CASSYGYYNEQFF	TGTGCCAGCAGTTACGGGTATTACAATGAGCAGTTCTTC
TRBV5-4	NA	few	TRBJ1-2	CASSLPGTPEGYGYTF	TGTGCCAGCAGCTTGCCCGGGACACCAGAGGGCTATGGCTACACCTTC
TRBV12-3/TRBV12-4	NA	NA	TRBJ2-7	CASSRGIEQYF	TGTGCCAGCAGTCGCGGTATTGAGCAGTACTTC
TRBV19	TRBD1	NA	TRBJ1-5	CASSREGARSNQPQHF	TGTGCCAGTAGTCGTGAGGGGGCTAGGAGCAATCAGCCCCAGCATTTT
TRBV5-1	TRBD1	NA	TRBJ1-4	CASTQGQGGEKLFF	TGCGCCAGCACCCAGGGACAGGGTGGCGAAAAACTGTTTTTT
TRBV21-1	NA	NA	TRBJ1-2	CASSKALGGTRDGYTF	TGTGCCAGCAGCAAAGCGCTGGGAGGCACGAGGGATGGCTACACCTTC
TRBV28	TRBD1	once	TRBJ2-1	CAIGQGAPNEQFF	TGTGCCATCGGACAGGGGGCTCCCAATGAGCAGTTCTTC
TRBV5-4	TRBD1	NA	TRBJ1-3	CASSYAGGAGNTIYF	TGTGCCAGCAGTTACGCAGGGGGAGCTGGAAACACCATATATTTT
TRBV6-5	TRBD1	few	TRBJ1-2	CATFYPGQNYGYTF	TGTGCCACCTTTTACCCGGGACAGAACTATGGCTACACCTTC
TRBV12-3/TRBV12-4	TRBD1	few	TRBJ1-1	CASSPPDRGYAFF	TGTGCCAGCAGTCCCCCGGACAGGGGTTATGCTTTCTTT
TRBV7-9	TRBD1	many	TRBJ1-1	CASSHSGGQGTEAFF	TGTGCCAGCAGCCATTCCGGGGGACAGGGGACTGAAGCTTTCTTT
TRBV27	TRBD1	NA	TRBJ1-2	CASWSILQGDGYTF	TGTGCCAGCTGGTCTATATTACAGGGGGATGGCTACACCTTC
TRBV28	NA	NA	TRBJ1-2	CASSLLPPVSRYTF	TGTGCCAGCAGTTTACTACCCCCGGTTAGTCGCTACACCTTC
TRBV7-8	TRBD1	NA	TRBJ2-7	CASGPGQTYEQYF	TGTGCCAGCGGACCGGGACAGACCTACGAGCAGTACTTC
TRBV11-2	NA	NA	TRBJ1-3	CASSPQGNTIYF	TGTGCCAGCAGCCCCCAGGGAAACACCATATATTTT
TRBV12-3/TRBV12-4	NA	few	TRBJ1-5	CASREYRSQPQHF	TGTGCCAGCAGGGAATACAGGAGTCAGCCCCAGCATTTT
TRBV12-3/TRBV12-4	NA	NA	TRBJ1-6	CASSFRNSPLHF	TGTGCCAGCAGTTTCCGGAATTCACCCCTCCACTTT
TRBV19	TRBD2	NA	TRBJ2-3	CASSIGGTNSDTQYF	TGTGCCAGTAGTATAGGGGGGACTAACTCAGATACGCAGTATTTT
TRBV14	NA	NA	TRBJ2-1	CASSQATGVGRNEQFF	TGTGCCAGCAGCCAAGCGACGGGGGTAGGGAGAAATGAGCAGTTCTTC
TRBV7-2	NA	NA	TRBJ2-3	CASSLGLITDTQYF	TGTGCCAGCAGCCTCGGACTAATAACAGATACGCAGTATTTT
TRBV7-3	TRBD2	once	TRBJ2-5	CASSLSPLAGGRETQYF	TGTGCCAGCAGCTTAAGCCCACTAGCGGGGGGGCGAGAGACCCAGTACTTC
TRBV7-9	NA	NA	TRBJ2-1	CASRTGLLTYNEQFF	TGTGCCAGCAGAACGGGACTGTTAACCTACAATGAGCAGTTCTTC
TRBV19	TRBD1	NA	TRBJ2-7	CASSISLQGAYEQYF	TGTGCCAGTAGTATAAGCCTACAGGGGGCTTACGAGCAGTACTTC
TRBV24-1	NA	NA	TRBJ1-2	CATAEGDGYTF	TGTGCCACCGCAGAGGGGGATGGCTACACCTTC
TRBV3-1/TRBV3-2	TRBD2	NA	TRBJ2-2	CASSQEGLLATGELFF	TGTGCCAGCAGCCAAGAGGGACTACTGGCCACCGGGGAGCTGTTTTTT
TRBV2	TRBD1	once	TRBJ1-6	CASSYDRDGNSPLHF	TGTGCCAGCAGTTACGACAGGGACGGGAATTCACCCCTCCACTTT
TRBV12-3/TRBV12-4	NA	NA	TRBJ2-5	CASSLKRETQYF	TGTGCCAGCAGTTTAAAGAGGGAGACCCAGTACTTC
TRBV27	NA	NA	TRBJ1-1	CASRSGRNNLNTEAFF	TGTGCCAGCAGGAGCGGACGGAACAATCTGAACACTGAAGCTTTCTTT
TRBV19	NA	NA	TRBJ1-5	CASSIDRGNNQPQHF	TGTGCCAGTAGTATAGACAGGGGCAACAATCAGCCCCAGCATTTT
TRBV3-1/TRBV3-2	TRBD2	NA	TRBJ2-5	CASSRSPETSGSSQETQYF	TGTGCCAGCAGCCGATCGCCGGAGACTAGCGGGTCTTCACAAGAGACCCAGTACTTC